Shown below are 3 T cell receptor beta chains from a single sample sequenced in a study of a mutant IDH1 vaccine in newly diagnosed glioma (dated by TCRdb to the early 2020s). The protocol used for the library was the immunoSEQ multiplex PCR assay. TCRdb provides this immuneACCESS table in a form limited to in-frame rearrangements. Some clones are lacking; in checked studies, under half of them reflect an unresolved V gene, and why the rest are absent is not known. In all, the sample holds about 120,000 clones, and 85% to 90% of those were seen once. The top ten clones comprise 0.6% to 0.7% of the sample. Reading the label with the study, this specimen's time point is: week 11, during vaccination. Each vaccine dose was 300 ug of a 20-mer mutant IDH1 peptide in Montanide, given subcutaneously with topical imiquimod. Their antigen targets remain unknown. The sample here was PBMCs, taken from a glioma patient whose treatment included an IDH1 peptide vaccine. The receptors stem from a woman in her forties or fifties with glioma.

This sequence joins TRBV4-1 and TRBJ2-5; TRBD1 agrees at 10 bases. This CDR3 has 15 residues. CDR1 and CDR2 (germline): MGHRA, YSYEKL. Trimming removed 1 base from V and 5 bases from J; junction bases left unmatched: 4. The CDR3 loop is CASSQAPGQGETQYF. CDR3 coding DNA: TGCGCCAGCAGCCAAGCCCCGGGACAGGGGGAGACCCAGTACTTC.

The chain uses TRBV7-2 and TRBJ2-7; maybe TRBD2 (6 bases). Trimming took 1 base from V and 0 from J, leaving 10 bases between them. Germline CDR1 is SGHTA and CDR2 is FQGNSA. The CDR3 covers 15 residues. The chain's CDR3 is CASSLGLAVSYEQYF. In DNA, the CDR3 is TGTGCCAGCAGCTTAGGGTTAGCGGTCTCCTACGAGCAGTACTTC.

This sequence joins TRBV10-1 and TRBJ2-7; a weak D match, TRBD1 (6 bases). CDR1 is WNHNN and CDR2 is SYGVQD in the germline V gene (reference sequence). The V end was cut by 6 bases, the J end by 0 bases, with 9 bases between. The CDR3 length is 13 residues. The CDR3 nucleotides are TGCGCCAGCAGCCAGGACAGCTCCTACGAGCAGTACTTC. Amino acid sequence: CASSQDSSYEQYF.